This TCR beta chain was sequenced in a study of persistence of HIV-infected CD4 T cells. Study as a whole: Isolated cells were CMV- and HIV-1 Gag-responding CD4+ T cells. Blood samples, up to 180 mL, came from multiple time points, except two leukapheresis donors sampled once. Study-level points and caveats: TCRbeta richness was lower in CMV- and Gag-responding cells than in anti-CD3/anti-CD28-responding cells.

The immunoSEQ assay was version 4, run in survey mode. Measured with immunoSEQ multiplex PCR; TCRdb has only the in-frame clones, and not every one. Of 38,000 or so clones listed, approximately 81% were seen once; the top ten hold 5.4%. For this clone: Its antigen is not known.

Cells were stimulated with overlapping HIV-1 Gag 15-mer peptides. CD40L-negative CD69-negative CD45RO-high memory CD4+ T cells were sorted as populations depleted of antigen-responding cells. This clonotype originated in an adult with HIV. The donor label of this sample is uncertain. Material: cultured CD4+ T cells from PBMCs, obtained from a patient who received antiretroviral therapy.

This CDR3 reads CASSRLAGPSEKLFF. The CDR3 nucleotides read TGTGCCAGCAGCCGCTTGGCGGGCCCCTCTGAAAAACTGTTTTTT. This chain uses TRBV14 with TRBJ1-4; D uncertain. V was cut by 4 bases and J by 7 bases, with 16 bases left in between. This CDR3 is built from 15 residues. Germline-derived CDR1 and CDR2 are SGHDN and FVKESK.